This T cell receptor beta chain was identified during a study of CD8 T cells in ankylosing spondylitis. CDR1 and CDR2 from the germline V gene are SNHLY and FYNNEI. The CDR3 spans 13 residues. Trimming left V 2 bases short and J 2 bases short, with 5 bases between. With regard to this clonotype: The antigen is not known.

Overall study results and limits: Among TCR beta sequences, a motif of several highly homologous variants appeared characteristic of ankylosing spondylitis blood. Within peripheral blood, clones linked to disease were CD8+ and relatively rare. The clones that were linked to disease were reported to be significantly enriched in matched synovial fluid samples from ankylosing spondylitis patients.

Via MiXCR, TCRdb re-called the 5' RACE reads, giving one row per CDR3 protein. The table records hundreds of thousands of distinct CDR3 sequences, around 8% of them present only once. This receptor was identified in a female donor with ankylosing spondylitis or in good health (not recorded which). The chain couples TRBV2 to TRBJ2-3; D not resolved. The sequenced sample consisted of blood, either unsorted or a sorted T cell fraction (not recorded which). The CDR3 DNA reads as TGTGCCAGCAGTGAACTCACCACAGATACGCAGTATTTT. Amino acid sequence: CASSELTTDTQYF.